This is a list of T cell receptor beta chains from one sample in a study of control samples from healthy donors and cancer patients. The data were produced by immunoSEQ multiplex PCR, yet TCRdb's version contains in-frame clones alone and is incomplete. Here the sample spans approximately 86,000 clones, around 86% being singletons. Sequencing was done on a sample of blood. Source of these receptors: a man between 25 and 39 years old in good health. The CDR3 runs from the conserved cysteine through the conserved F or W. A D gene is named only where the DNA matches it firmly. Expanded clones get a size class; other rows say once, few or many, or leave the size out.

.	TRBJ1-1	.	TRBV9	13	TGTGCCAGCAGCGTAGACTGGAACACTGAAGCTTTCTTT	CASSVDWNTEAFF
.	TRBJ1-4	.	TRBV9	15	TGTGCCAGCAGCGTTGGCGGGGGGTTGGATGAAAAACTGTTTTTT	CASSVGGGLDEKLFF
.	TRBJ2-2	.	TRBV2	17	TGTGCCAGCAGTGAAAAGGTGGCGGGGGCCCTCCCCGGGGAGCTGTTTTTT	CASSEKVAGALPGELFF
.	TRBJ1-4	.	TRBV18	14	TGTGCCAGCTCACCTAAAGGGGAAGACGGAAAACTGTTTTTT	CASSPKGEDGKLFF
.	TRBJ2-3	.	TRBV11-2	13	TGTGCCAGCAGCTTCCTTTCCCCAGATACGCAGTATTTT	CASSFLSPDTQYF
.	TRBJ1-1	.	TRBV12-3/TRBV12-4	12	TGTGCCAGCAGTTTAGGGGACACTGAAGCTTTCTTT	CASSLGDTEAFF
.	TRBJ1-2	.	TRBV2	12	TGTGCCAGCAGTGAAGAAGGTTATGGCTACACCTTC	CASSEEGYGYTF
TRBD1	TRBJ1-2	once	TRBV27	17	TGTGCCAGCAGTCCCCTCCACGACAGGGGCTCTTTCTATGGCTACACCTTC	CASSPLHDRGSFYGYTF
.	TRBJ2-3	.	TRBV11-2	15	TGTGCCAGCAGCCCTAAGACTTATATCACAGATACGCAGTATTTT	CASSPKTYITDTQYF
.	TRBJ2-2	.	TRBV7-3	15	TGTGCCAGCAGCTTATTAGGCCGGAACACCGGGGAGCTGTTTTTT	CASSLLGRNTGELFF
.	TRBJ1-2	.	TRBV6-1	13	TGTGCCAGCAGTGAAGTTGGGCCCTATGGCTACACCTTC	CASSEVGPYGYTF
.	TRBJ1-3	once	TRBV30	15	TGTGCCTGCTCCCTTCAAAGGGGTTCTGGAAACACCATATATTTT	CACSLQRGSGNTIYF
.	TRBJ2-7	.	TRBV24-1	16	TGTGCCACCAGTGATTTGCTGGGGACCGGTACCTACGAGCAGTACTTC	CATSDLLGTGTYEQYF
TRBD1	TRBJ2-5	few	TRBV29-1	13	TGCAGCGTTGAAGGGGGGACAGGGGAGACCCAGTACTTC	CSVEGGTGETQYF
TRBD1	TRBJ2-3	.	TRBV24-1	18	TGTGCCACCAGTGATTTTCATTGGGACAGGGCGCTTGCAGATACGCAGTATTTT	CATSDFHWDRALADTQYF
.	TRBJ2-2	.	TRBV9	16	TGTGCCAGCAGCGTAGGGTTCAGGTTGAACACCGGGGAGCTGTTTTTT	CASSVGFRLNTGELFF
.	TRBJ1-1	.	TRBV6-5	15	TGTGCCAGCAGTTTTTCAAATTCGGGGCGCAGTGAAGCTTTCTTT	CASSFSNSGRSEAFF
TRBD2	TRBJ2-5	.	TRBV3-1/TRBV3-2	14	TGTGCCAGCAGCCAAACGACTAGCGGGGGGACCCAGTACTTC	CASSQTTSGGTQYF
.	TRBJ1-1	once	TRBV12-3/TRBV12-4	13	TGTGCCAGCAGTTTAGGGCCGAACACTGAAGCTTTCTTT	CASSLGPNTEAFF
TRBD1	TRBJ1-2	.	TRBV7-2	13	TGTGCCAGCAGCCAACAGGGGGGCGGTGGCTACACCTTC	CASSQQGGGGYTF
TRBD1	TRBJ2-5	.	TRBV18	15	TGTGCCAGCTCACCACCGCAGGGGGTACAAGAGACCCAGTACTTC	CASSPPQGVQETQYF